This entry concerns a single TCR beta chain. This clone appeared a single time. The antigen this receptor binds is unknown. No clone much larger than this one lies a single base away; base qualities are absent. The data belong to a study of blood T cell repertoires in COVID-19 (dated by TCRdb to 2020 to 2022). Study-wide context: Collaborator samples came from the United States, Italy and Spain and covered acute and convalescent phases of COVID-19. The repertoires were released in a freely available public database meant as a resource for research on the immune response to SARS-CoV-2. Where available, HLA class I and class II types were taken from metadata supplied by the sample provider and were not determined by assay-based typing. Subjects who had been exposed to COVID-19, were actively infected with it, or had recovered from it provided the deeply sampled blood TCRbeta repertoires that made up the dataset. Nearly every sample came with metadata listing a de-identified subject ID, COVID-19 status, age in years and sex. The prospective study material was composed of cDNA or gDNA derived from T cells, B-cell-depleted T cells, or PBMCs. Samples were obtained from the ongoing ImmuneRACE study (first 160 participants) and from about 1,300 subjects provided by 6 global collaborators. Findings and caveats that apply to the study as a whole: The quantity of clinical and demographic metadata differed by source and by participant and was supplied without curation.

TCRbeta CDR3 regions were amplified from genomic DNA using the immunoSEQ Assay, a bias-controlled multiplex PCR. On the authors' methods: The number of nucleated cells in each sample was estimated from the amplification of reference gene primers within the assay. To quantify the absolute abundance of each unique TCRbeta CDR3 rearrangement, sequence reads were collapsed and filtered. For each sample, productive Simpson clonality was calculated as the square root of Simpson's diversity index across productive rearrangements. TCRdb retrieved this table from immuneACCESS and kept in-frame rearrangements only. Not all clones are present; in checked studies, unresolved V genes account for under half, and no reason is known for the remainder. V and J calls and clone size are copied from that table; D and trimming were computed from the DNA. For this sample the table gives roughly 290,000 clones, of which roughly 91% were detected only once. 0.7% to 0.9% of the sample lies in the top ten.

The collaborating institutions used their own protocols to collect whole blood in K2EDTA tubes. Collaborator samples were shipped for TCRbeta analysis as frozen whole blood, isolated PBMCs, or DNA extracted from either sample type. Measured from the cysteine to the phenylalanine, the CDR3 is 13 residues long. The DNA shown is the 39-base CDR3, in frame from base 1. V is pared back by 3 bases and J by 0 bases, with 5 bases lying between the germline termini. CDR1 SGHTA and CDR2 FQGTGA are derived from the germline V gene. The sequence derives from a man aged 25 to 40 with acute or convalescent COVID-19. The sequence joins TRBV7-3 to TRBJ2-5; the D gene is unclear. Sample: peripheral blood. CDR3 protein: CASSFVHQETQYF. In nucleotides, the sequence is TGTGCCAGCAGCTTCGTTCACCAAGAGACCCAGTACTTC.